This T cell receptor (beta chain) comes out of a study of human T cells and chemical hapten exposure. Study context: Patch tests of 0.01% DPC on the upper back were read at 6 days.

Described time point: patch test 1, 2 weeks after DPC sensitization. This sample's treatment: therapeutic diphenylcyclopropenone sensitization with weekly scalp DPC. TCRdb processed the RACE reads anew with MiXCR; each CDR3 protein has one entry. The profile shows fewer than 400,000 distinct CDR3 sequences, approximately 6.9% of them singletons. Trimming took 1 base from V and 10 from J, leaving 10 bases between them. The CDR3 extends over 12 amino acids. CDR1 and CDR2 (germline): SGHDT, YYEEEE. The TCR sequence derives from a woman aged 18-29 years with alopecia areata. Some clones in this sample may be carry-over from other donors' samples. This chain connects TRBV5-6 to TRBJ2-3; tentatively, D is TRBD1 (5 bases). The sequences come from whole blood, collected in connection with sensitization to the hapten diphenylcyclopropenone (DPC). The CDR3 spells CASSLLEGAQYF. CDR3 nucleotide sequence: TGTGCCAGCAGCTTGCTAGAAGGGGCGCAGTATTTT.